These T cell receptor beta chains were read from a single sample in a study of blood T cell repertoires in COVID-19. This table comes from immunoSEQ multiplex PCR, and its TCRdb copy is limited to in-frame clones, with some not included. The sample holds 250,000 to 350,000 clones, around 87% seen once. Sample: peripheral blood. Every receptor here comes from a woman aged 45-60 years who had recovered from COVID-19. The CDR3 runs from the conserved cysteine through the conserved F or W. A D gene is named only where the DNA matches it firmly. The size of a clone is reported for some rows only, either as once, few or many, or as a class for expanded clones.

D,J,V,size,DNA,CDR3
TRBD2,TRBJ2-3,TRBV9,.,TGTGCCAGCAGCGGAGGGTACAGCGGGGTGGAGGATACGCAGTATTTT,CASSGGYSGVEDTQYF
TRBD2,TRBJ2-7,TRBV23-1,.,TGCGCCAGCGGACCACCCGGGGGAGGGGTTGAGCAGTACTTC,CASGPPGGGVEQYF
TRBD2,TRBJ2-1,TRBV10-1,.,TGCGCCAGCAGTGAGTCCCGGGGGGACTACATGAATGAGCAGTTCTTC,CASSESRGDYMNEQFF
TRBD2,TRBJ2-7,TRBV28,.,TGTGCCAGCAGTTTCCCTCTAAATCGGCGGGAGCTTATTACCGAGCAGTACTTC,CASSFPLNRRELITEQYF
TRBD2,TRBJ2-7,TRBV29-1,.,TGCAGCGTTACTAGCGGGAGTTTTGGTGAGCAGTACTTC,CSVTSGSFGEQYF
TRBD2,TRBJ2-3,TRBV6-2/TRBV6-3,.,TGTGCCAGCAGCCCTGGACTAGCGGGGATGGGCACAGATACGCAGTATTTT,CASSPGLAGMGTDTQYF
TRBD2,TRBJ2-1,TRBV7-2,.,TGTGCCAGCAGCAGTAGCGGGGGAGGTTACAATGAGCAGTTCTTC,CASSSSGGGYNEQFF
TRBD2,TRBJ2-7,TRBV7-2,.,TGTGCCAGCAGCTTAAATGGCGGGGGGCCCGAGCAGTACTTC,CASSLNGGGPEQYF
TRBD2,TRBJ2-5,TRBV9,.,TGTGCCAGCAGCGTTAGCGGGGGTCTCCAAGAGACCCAGTACTTC,CASSVSGGLQETQYF
.,TRBJ1-4,TRBV28,.,TGTGCCAGCAGTCGGGCAACTAATGAAAAACTGTTTTTT,CASSRATNEKLFF
.,TRBJ2-1,TRBV11-3,once,TGTGCCAGCAGCGCCGACTACTACAATGAGCAGTTCTTC,CASSADYYNEQFF
.,TRBJ2-1,TRBV5-1,once,TGCGCCAGCTTCAGGCAGGGGTTGGACAATGAGCAGTTCTTC,CASFRQGLDNEQFF
.,TRBJ2-7,TRBV27,.,TGTGCCAGCAGTTTCGCCAGCTCCTACGAGCAGTACTTC,CASSFASSYEQYF
TRBD1,TRBJ2-7,TRBV4-3,.,TGCGCCAGCAGCCAAGAGGACAGGGGGGGTGGCTACGAGCAGTACTTC,CASSQEDRGGGYEQYF
TRBD1,TRBJ2-7,TRBV29-1,.,TGCAGCGTTGTCCGACAGGGTAACTACGAGCAGTACTTC,CSVVRQGNYEQYF
.,TRBJ1-1,TRBV5-8,.,TGTGCCAGCAGCAACAAGATTCAAGAAGCTTTCTTT,CASSNKIQEAFF
.,TRBJ1-1,TRBV7-8,few,TGTGCCAGCAGCGCAACAGTGAACACTGAAGCTTTCTTT,CASSATVNTEAFF
.,TRBJ1-2,TRBV27,few,TGTGCCAGCAGTTCCCTGGACAGACCCACCGACTATGGCTACACCTTC,CASSSLDRPTDYGYTF
.,TRBJ1-1,TRBV28,.,TGTGCCACCTGGGGGGGAAACACTGAAGCTTTCTTT,CATWGGNTEAFF
TRBD2,TRBJ2-1,TRBV18,.,TGTGCCAGCTCACCACCGGCGGGAGGGGACAATGAGCAGTTCTTC,CASSPPAGGDNEQFF
.,TRBJ2-1,TRBV5-4,once,TGTGCCAGCAGCCTACCAGGGAACTTGGTGCAGTTCTTC,CASSLPGNLVQFF
TRBD2,TRBJ2-7,TRBV7-2,.,TGTGCCAGCAGCTTATCGGCGGGGGAAACCTACGAGCAGTACTTC,CASSLSAGETYEQYF
.,TRBJ2-5,TRBV28,.,TGTGCCAGCAGTTCCAAACCCGAACGGGAGACCCAGTACTTC,CASSSKPERETQYF
TRBD2,TRBJ2-2,TRBV5-1,many,TGCGCCAGCAGCAATGGACTAGCGGACACCGGGGAGCTGTTTTTT,CASSNGLADTGELFF
.,TRBJ1-1,TRBV10-2,.,TGCGCCAGCAGTGATTTGGGAGGGGGGAACACTGAAGCTTTCTTT,CASSDLGGGNTEAFF
.,TRBJ2-7,TRBV6-1,.,TGTGCCAGCAGTTATAATGTCCACGAGCAGTACTTC,CASSYNVHEQYF
TRBD1,TRBJ2-6,TRBV28,.,TGTGCCAGCAGCCCGGGACAGAGTCTGTTGCATACCACTCTGGGGGCCAACGTCCTGACTTTC,CASSPGQSLLHTTLGANVLTF
.,TRBJ2-7,TRBV9,.,TGTGCCAGCAGCCCCGGGCCGGGGTACGAGCAGTACTTC,CASSPGPGYEQYF
.,TRBJ2-1,TRBV4-3,.,TGCGCCAGCAGCCAGTTGTTCGACAGTTACAATGAGCAGTTCTTC,CASSQLFDSYNEQFF
.,TRBJ2-5,TRBV11-2,few,TGTGCCAGCAGCTTAGATGGAGGAGTGTGGCGAGAGACCCAGTACTTC,CASSLDGGVWRETQYF
TRBD1,TRBJ1-2,TRBV3-1/TRBV3-2,.,TGTGCCAGCAGCCAAGCTTATTCCGGGACAGGGTCGAACTATGGCTACACCTTC,CASSQAYSGTGSNYGYTF
.,TRBJ1-3,TRBV30,.,TGTGCCTGGAGTGTCCGGGGTTCGGACACCATATATTTT,CAWSVRGSDTIYF
.,TRBJ2-7,TRBV9,.,TGTGCCAGCAGTCCTTGGACAGAAACCTACGAGCAGTACTTC,CASSPWTETYEQYF
TRBD2,TRBJ2-5,TRBV6-5,.,TGTGCCAGCACCCCAAACCTAGCGGGAGTTGAGACCCAGTACTTC,CASTPNLAGVETQYF
.,TRBJ1-5,TRBV5-6,.,TGTGCCAGCAGCTTGGATGGGGCGAGCAATCAGCCCCAGCATTTT,CASSLDGASNQPQHF
.,TRBJ2-3,TRBV29-1,.,TGCAGCGTTGCCCTAGCGAGGAGCACAGATACGCAGTATTTT,CSVALARSTDTQYF